Listed below are T cell receptor beta chains from one sample, sequenced in a study of post-analysis software for immune sequencing data. TCRdb re-analysed the PCR reads in MiXCR, keeping a single row per CDR3 protein. The sample yields fewer than 900,000 distinct CDR3 sequences, 35% to 55% seen once. Sequenced input: blood. These receptors were taken from a girl between 5 and 17 years old with multiple sclerosis. Both conserved end residues are part of each CDR3. Each record gives: V gene, J gene, D gene, clone size, CDR3 DNA, CDR3 protein. D genes are given only for firm matches. Clone size is stated in some rows and not others, as once, few, many or a class when expanded.

>TRBV24-1|TRBJ2-4|TRBD1|few
TGTGCCACCAGTGACGCCGGGACAGGGGGCATTCAGTACTTC
CATSDAGTGGIQYF
>TRBV10-3|TRBJ2-2|TRBD1|NA
TGTGCCGTCTCCCCGCGGGGACAGGGAAACACCGGGGAGCTGTTTTTT
CAVSPRGQGNTGELFF
>TRBV7-9|TRBJ2-4|TRBD2|NA
TGTGCCAGCAGCTTAAGTCCGCTAGCGGGAGGGCCCATGGACAAAAACATTCAGTACTTC
CASSLSPLAGGPMDKNIQYF
>TRBV19|TRBJ2-5|NA|NA
TGTGCCAGTAGTATCAGGGGTCCGAAGGAGACCCAGTACTTC
CASSIRGPKETQYF
>TRBV29-1|TRBJ2-7|TRBD1|NA
TGCAGCGTTGAAGATCGGGGACAGGTCTTCCACGAGCAGTACTTC
CSVEDRGQVFHEQYF
>TRBV10-3|TRBJ1-6|NA|few
TGTGCCATCAGTCCGTCGATCAGGGGCGAAGGTTCACCCCTCCACTTT
CAISPSIRGEGSPLHF
>TRBV12-3/TRBV12-4|TRBJ2-3|NA|NA
TGTGCCAGCAGCCCTGACCGATCCTACACAGATACGCAGTATTTT
CASSPDRSYTDTQYF
>TRBV28|TRBJ2-3|NA|NA
TGTGCCAGCAGTTTAAACCGAAGAGGGAGGCGCACAGATACGCAGTATTTT
CASSLNRRGRRTDTQYF
>TRBV4-2|TRBJ2-2|TRBD2|NA
TGTGCCAGCAGCCTTAAGGGGGTAGCGGGAGGAACCGGGGAGCTGTTTTTT
CASSLKGVAGGTGELFF
>TRBV12-3/TRBV12-4|TRBJ1-2|TRBD1|many
TGTGCCAGCAGTTCGGGACAGGGGAAGGGCTACACCTTC
CASSSGQGKGYTF
>TRBV21-1|TRBJ2-2|NA|once
TGTGCCAGCAGCAAGCGTGGGACAGGGGCAGACACCGGGGAGCTGTTTTTT
CASSKRGTGADTGELFF
>TRBV6-2/TRBV6-3|TRBJ1-1|TRBD1|few
TGTGCCAGCAGGGGGACAGGGGACACTGAAGCTTTCTTT
CASRGTGDTEAFF
>TRBV10-3|TRBJ1-5|TRBD1|few
TGTGCCATCAGTCAGGACAGGCAGCAGCCCCAGCATTTT
CAISQDRQQPQHF
>TRBV6-6|TRBJ2-7|TRBD1|NA
TGTGCCAACAGTTCGACGACAGGGGGCTACTACGAGCAGTACTTC
CANSSTTGGYYEQYF
>TRBV12-3/TRBV12-4|TRBJ2-7|NA|NA
TGTGCCAGCACCGAGACGGCACCCGTCGAGCAGTACTTC
CASTETAPVEQYF
>TRBV10-3|TRBJ1-5|TRBD1|few
TGTGCCATCAGTAAGACAGGGCCCAATCAGCCCCAGCATTTT
CAISKTGPNQPQHF
>TRBV10-3|TRBJ2-4|TRBD1|few
TGTGCCATCAGTGATAGAGGGGGCGCCGGCAAAAACATTCAGTACTTC
CAISDRGGAGKNIQYF
>TRBV7-3|TRBJ1-1|NA|NA
TGTGCCAGCAGCTTAGGAGCAGGATCGAACACTGAAGCTTTCTTT
CASSLGAGSNTEAFF
>TRBV25-1|TRBJ2-1|TRBD2|NA
TGTGCCAGCAGGCCCCCACTGGGAGCGGGAGGAAAGGATGAGCAGTTCTTC
CASRPPLGAGGKDEQFF
>TRBV3-1|TRBJ2-5|NA|NA
TGTGCCAGCAGTGGGTTAAGCCAAGAGACCCAGTACTTC
CASSGLSQETQYF
>TRBV27|TRBJ2-1|TRBD2|few
TGTGCCAGCAGTTTACTTTCTAGCGGGAGCGGGAATGAGCAGTTCTTC
CASSLLSSGSGNEQFF
>TRBV29-1|TRBJ2-7|TRBD2|NA
TGCAGCGTTGCCCCGTTGGGCGGGAGCTACGAGCAGTACTTC
CSVAPLGGSYEQYF
>TRBV15|TRBJ2-6|TRBD1|NA
TGTGCCACCAGCAGGCGACAGGGTTTGGCTGGGGCCAACGTCCTGACTTTC
CATSRRQGLAGANVLTF
>TRBV18|TRBJ2-7|NA|NA
TGTGCCAGCTCACCAAATACGATTCGGCAATCCGAGCAGTACTTC
CASSPNTIRQSEQYF
>TRBV3-1|TRBJ2-7|TRBD2|few
TGTGCCAGCAGCCTTAGCGGGAGTTCGGACGAGCAGTACTTC
CASSLSGSSDEQYF
>TRBV4-1|TRBJ2-5|TRBD2|NA
TGCGCCAGCAGCCAAGATCAAGGGATTGCGGGAGAAAGAGAGACCCAGTACTTC
CASSQDQGIAGERETQYF
>TRBV25-1|TRBJ2-3|NA|NA
TGTGCCAGCAGTGAATTCAGGGGATGGGGCACAGATACGCAGTATTTT
CASSEFRGWGTDTQYF
>TRBV9|TRBJ2-3|NA|NA
TGTGCCAGCAGCGTAGTTGGGGGCACAGATACGCAGTATTTT
CASSVVGGTDTQYF
>TRBV29-1|TRBJ2-7|NA|NA
TGCAGCGTTGAAATCGGGATACTCCGCGAGCAGTACTTC
CSVEIGILREQYF
>TRBV20-1|TRBJ2-1|TRBD2|few
TGCAGTGCTAGCAGACTAGCGGGAGGCTCCTACAATGAGCAGTTCTTC
CSASRLAGGSYNEQFF
>TRBV29-1|TRBJ1-2|NA|few
TGCAGCGGCGAAGGCGGTGATGGCTACACCTTC
CSGEGGDGYTF
>TRBV20-1|TRBJ2-3|TRBD2|NA
TGCAGTGCTAGGGGGGCTAGCGGGAGAGAGTGGGTAACAGATACGCAGTATTTT
CSARGASGREWVTDTQYF
>TRBV20-1|TRBJ2-1|TRBD2|NA
TGCAGTGCTACTTCTCTAGCGGAATTGAGAGGGGATGAGCAGTTCTTC
CSATSLAELRGDEQFF
>TRBV7-3|TRBJ2-3|NA|few
TGTGCCAGCAGCCTACACCACGGACTTCCAGATACGCAGTATTTT
CASSLHHGLPDTQYF
>TRBV13|TRBJ1-4|TRBD1|once
TGTGCCAGCAGCCCCAGGGGGGAGGACGAACTGTTTTTT
CASSPRGEDELFF
>TRBV11-2|TRBJ2-3|NA|few
TGTGCCAGTATCGGGAGAGGGGGCACAGATACGCAGTATTTT
CASIGRGGTDTQYF
>TRBV11-2|TRBJ2-5|NA|NA
TGTGCCAGCAGCTGGAACCGATGGCCCACCACCGCGGGACAGCAAGAGACCCAGTACTTC
CASSWNRWPTTAGQQETQYF
>TRBV25-1|TRBJ2-1|TRBD2|NA
TGTGCCAGCATGGGGCCGGGAGGGTCCGGCAATGAGCAGTTCTTC
CASMGPGGSGNEQFF
>TRBV7-3|TRBJ2-3|NA|few
TGTGCCAGCAGCTTAGAGGCGGGGCTCACAGATACGCAGTATTTT
CASSLEAGLTDTQYF
>TRBV28|TRBJ2-5|TRBD2|NA
TGTGCCAGCACCTCAGGACTAGCGGGAGTGTCTCAAGAGACCCAGTACTTC
CASTSGLAGVSQETQYF
>TRBV10-3|TRBJ2-1|TRBD1|few
TGTGCCATCAGTGAGCCGGGACAGGGGGCGCGTAATGAGCAGTTCTTC
CAISEPGQGARNEQFF
>TRBV7-2|TRBJ2-5|NA|few
TGTGCCAGCAGCACCTCCGGGGTAGCGGTTCTCCAAGAGACCCAGTACTTC
CASSTSGVAVLQETQYF